One sample yielded the 5 T cell receptor beta chains listed below, sequenced in a study of OX40 agonist ivuxolimab in advanced cancers. Assay: immunoSEQ multiplex PCR; the TCRdb copy retains only in-frame clones and omits some. The sample lists around 91,000 clones, roughly 87% occurring once. Here the sequenced sample was CD4+ or CD8+ T cells sorted from blood, taken in a trial of the OX40 agonist ivuxolimab. These receptors were obtained from an adult with an advanced solid tumor such as melanoma, head and neck, liver or kidney cancer.

This chain uses TRBV10-1 with TRBJ2-3; TRBD1 is a possible D gene (6 bases). V was trimmed by 3 bases and J by 3 bases, leaving 10 bases between them. The CDR3 has 14 residues. Germline V gene data show CDR1 as WNHNN and CDR2 as SYGVQD (reference sequence). The CDR3 DNA is TGCGCCAGCAGTGACCCGGGACAAACAGATACGCAGTATTTT. Its protein is CASSDPGQTDTQYF.

This clone showed up just a few times. The CDR3 DNA is TGTGCCAGCTCAGCGGACTTGGGGACAGAGACCCAGTACTTC. Its translation is CASSADLGTETQYF. The chain joins TRBV18 to TRBJ2-5, with D perhaps given as TRBD1 or TRBD2 (5 bases each). Germline V gene sequence: CDR1 KGHSH, CDR2 LQKENI. The CDR3 sequence is 14 residues long. Trimming took 5 bases from V and 4 from J, leaving 14 bases between them.

The chain uses TRBV5-6 and TRBJ2-1; no firm D call. Trimming took 4 bases from V and 8 from J, leaving 10 bases between them. The germline CDR1 and CDR2 sequences are SGHDT and YYEEEE. The CDR3 runs to 12 residues. CDR3 in amino acids: CASSRNSDEQFF. The DNA for the CDR3 is TGTGCCAGCAGCCGGAATAGTGATGAGCAGTTCTTC.

The chain joins TRBV2 to TRBJ2-1; the D is unclear. CDR3 size: 16 residues. Germline-derived CDR1 and CDR2 are SNHLY and FYNNEI. V was pared by 0 bases and J by 0 bases, with 9 bases between. The DNA of the CDR3 is TGTGCCAGCAGTGAAGCCGCCGTCATCTCCTACAATGAGCAGTTCTTC. Translated, it gives CASSEAAVISYNEQFF.

The gene calls are TRBV21-1 and TRBJ2-7; TRBD2 is the table's D call, not checked against the DNA. TRBV21-1 counts as a pseudogene. The CDR3 sequence is 16 residues long. The CDR3 here is CASSARLAGKLYEQYF. The CDR3 nucleotides read TGTGCCAGCAGCGCCCGACTAGCGGGAAAATTGTACGAGCAGTACTTC.